A selection of T cell receptor beta chains follows, all from one sample in a study of T cells after yellow fever vaccination. MiXCR, run by TCRdb on the 5' RACE reads, gives a single entry per CDR3 protein. The sample carries 500,000 to 650,000 distinct CDR3 sequences, about 12% recorded once. This material consisted of PBMCs, taken on the day of the yellow fever booster vaccination. The receptors were gathered from a man aged 30 to 39 who received the YFV17D yellow fever vaccine. Both conserved end residues are part of each CDR3. The order of the fields is clone size, D gene, J gene, V gene, CDR3 protein, CDR3 DNA. D genes are given only for firm matches. A clone size is listed for some rows: how often the clone was seen (once, few, many), or a class if it is expanded.

>few|TRBD2|TRBJ2-7|TRBV20-1
CSARVPTPGTSEGEQYF
TGCAGTGCTAGAGTTCCCACCCCCGGGACTAGCGAAGGGGAGCAGTACTTC
>few|TRBD2|TRBJ2-5|TRBV20-1
CSARMRGSTQETQYF
TGCAGTGCTAGGATGCGGGGGAGTACCCAAGAGACCCAGTACTTC
>.|.|TRBJ2-6|TRBV12-3/TRBV12-4
CASSMRDGANVLTF
TGTGCCAGCAGTATGAGGGATGGGGCCAACGTCCTGACTTTC
>many|.|TRBJ2-5|TRBV10-3
CAISPIPSETQYF
TGTGCCATCAGCCCAATCCCTTCGGAGACCCAGTACTTC
>few|.|TRBJ2-7|TRBV4-3
CASSQAQGELYEQYF
TGCGCCAGCAGCCAAGCGCAGGGAGAATTATACGAGCAGTACTTC
>few|TRBD1|TRBJ1-6|TRBV27
CASSFFQGVSPLHF
TGTGCCAGCAGTTTCTTCCAGGGGGTTTCACCCCTCCACTTT
>many|.|TRBJ2-5|TRBV20-1
CSAGVGTQYF
TGCAGTGCCGGGGTTGGGACCCAGTACTTC
>few|.|TRBJ2-2|TRBV13
CASSSNPDSTGELFF
TGTGCCAGCAGCTCCAACCCTGACAGCACCGGGGAGCTGTTTTTT
>many|.|TRBJ2-1|TRBV2
CASTLAEFYNEQFF
TGTGCCAGCACCTTAGCGGAGTTCTACAATGAGCAGTTCTTC
>.|.|TRBJ2-5|TRBV15
CATSAHLGIQETQYF
TGTGCCACCAGCGCCCATTTGGGGATACAAGAGACCCAGTACTTC
>many|TRBD2|TRBJ2-2|TRBV5-1
CASSRTWEGNGELFF
TGCGCCAGCAGCCGAACCTGGGAGGGAAACGGGGAGCTGTTTTTT
>many|.|TRBJ2-1|TRBV6-2/TRBV6-3
CASSYRTSGLIEQFF
TGTGCCAGCAGTTATCGCACCAGCGGGTTGATTGAGCAGTTCTTC
>.|.|TRBJ2-1|TRBV6-1
CASSQQGGQFF
TGTGCCAGCAGCCAACAGGGTGGCCAGTTCTTC
>.|.|TRBJ2-2|TRBV7-2
CASSNVPGLGGELFF
TGTGCCAGCAGCAATGTCCCGGGGTTAGGCGGGGAGCTGTTTTTT
>few|.|TRBJ1-2|TRBV10-2
CASSRDGGYYGYTF
TGCGCCAGCAGTAGGGACGGTGGGTACTATGGCTACACCTTC
>.|TRBD2|TRBJ2-7|TRBV25-1
CASRSGGSLHEQYF
TGTGCCAGCAGGTCCGGCGGGAGCCTCCACGAGCAGTACTTC
>few|.|TRBJ2-2|TRBV7-3
CASSSSPGTGELFF
TGTGCCAGCAGCTCCAGCCCAGGAACCGGGGAGCTGTTTTTT
>few|.|TRBJ2-5|TRBV20-1
CSARDQGGARETQYF
TGCAGTGCTAGAGATCAGGGGGGTGCCCGGGAGACCCAGTACTTC
>few|.|TRBJ2-7|TRBV3-1
CASIRSDRPYEQYF
TGTGCCAGCATCCGGAGTGACAGGCCTTACGAGCAGTACTTC
>.|.|TRBJ1-5|TRBV9
CASSVGADSNQPQHF
TGTGCCAGCAGCGTAGGTGCGGACAGCAATCAGCCCCAGCATTTT
>.|.|TRBJ2-1|TRBV9
CASSVMGSDEQFF
TGTGCCAGCAGCGTGATGGGTAGCGATGAGCAGTTCTTC